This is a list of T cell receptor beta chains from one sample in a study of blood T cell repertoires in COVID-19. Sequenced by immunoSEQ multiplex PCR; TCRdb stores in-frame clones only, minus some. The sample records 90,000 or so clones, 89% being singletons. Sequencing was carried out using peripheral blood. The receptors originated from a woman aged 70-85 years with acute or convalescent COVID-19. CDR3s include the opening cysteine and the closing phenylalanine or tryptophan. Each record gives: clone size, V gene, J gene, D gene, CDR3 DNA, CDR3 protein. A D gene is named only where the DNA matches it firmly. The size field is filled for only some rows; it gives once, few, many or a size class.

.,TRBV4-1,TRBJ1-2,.,TGCGCCAGCAGCTTGGTCCCAGGGATTGGCTATGGCTACACCTTC,CASSLVPGIGYGYTF
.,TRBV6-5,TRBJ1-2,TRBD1,TGTGCCAGCAGTAGGACAGGGGTTGGCTACACCTTC,CASSRTGVGYTF
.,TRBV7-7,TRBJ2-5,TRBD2,TGTGCTAGCAGCTTATCCCTAGCGGGAGGGCAAGAGACCCAGTACTTC,CASSLSLAGGQETQYF
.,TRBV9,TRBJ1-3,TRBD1,TGTGCCAGCAGCGTGGGGACAGAAGAGGGATACACCATATATTTT,CASSVGTEEGYTIYF
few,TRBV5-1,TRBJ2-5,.,TGCGCCAGCAGCTCACTAGCAATCCAAGAGACCCAGTACTTC,CASSSLAIQETQYF
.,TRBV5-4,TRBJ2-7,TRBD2,TGTGCCAGCAGCTTAGGCGGGGGGAACGAGCAGTACTTC,CASSLGGGNEQYF
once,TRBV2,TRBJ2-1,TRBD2,TGTGCCAGCACGTGGACTAGCGGGACCTACAATGAGCAGTTCTTC,CASTWTSGTYNEQFF
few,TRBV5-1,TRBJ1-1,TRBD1,TGCGCCAGCAGCTTTTACAGGGGCCGGGGCACTGAAGCTTTCTTT,CASSFYRGRGTEAFF
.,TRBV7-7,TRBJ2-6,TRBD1,TGTGCCACCTCGACAGGGGTGGCCTCTGGGGCCAACGTCCTGACTTTC,CATSTGVASGANVLTF
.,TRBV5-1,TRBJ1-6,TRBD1,TGCGCCAGCAGCTTAGGTGATCAGGGACAGGGCAGATCACCCCTCCACTTT,CASSLGDQGQGRSPLHF